This T cell receptor beta chain was captured in a study of blood T cell repertoires in COVID-19. Overall study context: Samples representing acute and convalescent COVID-19 were sourced from the United States, Italy and Spain. In each case, the material was cDNA or gDNA derived from T cells, B-cell-depleted T cells, or PBMCs.

The J segment lost 4 bases and the V segment lost 4 bases, leaving 5 bases of the junction unmatched. The length of the CDR3 is 14 residues. CDR1 SGHAT and CDR2 FQNNGV come from the germline V gene. Using immunoSEQ multiplex PCR, the repertoire was profiled, and TCRdb retains in-frame clones only, with some absent. This repertoire shows hundreds of thousands of clones, less than 90% found once; its top ten account for approximately 0.66%. This clone occurred a few times. This specimen includes other DNA sequences encoding the same CDR3. The sequenced sample was peripheral blood. The source of this sequence is a man between 35 and 55 years old with acute or convalescent COVID-19. The chain joins TRBV11-2 to TRBJ2-5; 8 bases map to TRBD1. The CDR3 region has the DNA TGTGCCAGCAGCTCGCAGGGGGCTGTAGAGACCCAGTACTTC. Its translation: CASSSQGAVETQYF.